This T cell receptor beta chain was recorded in a study of blood T cells in healthy people across ages. Germline-derived CDR1 and CDR2 are MGHRA and YSYEKL. Germline trimming cut 4 bases from V and 0 bases from J; bases unmatched to any gene: 9. This CDR3 region has 18 residues. Next came a second PCR, run for 7 to 11 cycles, which used a sample-barcoded 5' primer along with a J-beta primer mix. TCRdb analysed the 5' RACE reads with MiXCR anew, one entry per CDR3 protein. The sample carries some 920,000 distinct CDR3 sequences, roughly 51% recorded once. Each sample had at least 6 million PBMCs isolated. Broader study findings: Significant beta diversity loss was already apparent by age roughly 43, declining roughly linearly.

As for this clonotype: The antigen is undetermined.

This receptor was taken from a woman aged 55-70 years in good health. The sequenced sample was blood. V gene TRBV4-1 combines with J gene TRBJ2-1; 10 bases match TRBD2. In nucleotides, the CDR3 is TGCGCCAGCAGCCCGGGACTAGCGTCCAGGAGCTCCTACAATGAGCAGTTCTTC. This translates into CASSPGLASRSSYNEQFF.